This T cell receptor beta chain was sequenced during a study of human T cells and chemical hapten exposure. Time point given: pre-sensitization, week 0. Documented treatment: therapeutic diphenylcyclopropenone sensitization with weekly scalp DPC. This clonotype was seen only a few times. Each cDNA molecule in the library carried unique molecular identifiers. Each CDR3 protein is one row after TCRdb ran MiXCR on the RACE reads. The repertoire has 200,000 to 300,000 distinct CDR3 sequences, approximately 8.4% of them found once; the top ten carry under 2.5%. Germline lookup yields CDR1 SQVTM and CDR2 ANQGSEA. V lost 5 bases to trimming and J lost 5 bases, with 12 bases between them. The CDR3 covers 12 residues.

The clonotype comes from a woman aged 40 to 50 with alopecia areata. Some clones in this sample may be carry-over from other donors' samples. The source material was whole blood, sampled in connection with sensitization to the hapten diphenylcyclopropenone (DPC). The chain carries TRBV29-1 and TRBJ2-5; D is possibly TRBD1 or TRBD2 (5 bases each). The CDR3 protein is CSVLGVTETQYF. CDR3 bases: TGCAGCGTTTTGGGGGTAACGGAGACCCAGTACTTC.